This section outlines one T cell receptor (beta chain) sequence together with its context. Its antigen is as yet unknown. This CDR3 contains 15 residues. V lost 4 bases to trimming and J lost 9 bases; unmatched junction nucleotides: 7. Germline V gives CDR1 LNHDA, CDR2 SQIVND (reference sequence). Prior to sequencing, the ViraFEST assay stimulated PBMC with viral peptide pools, which expanded the antigen-specific CD4+ T cells. Following 10 days of culture, CD4+ T cells were isolated. None of these healthy vaccinees had been infected with SARS-CoV-2 before vaccination. These data belong to a study of vaccination effects on CD4 cells after COVID-19. Study conclusions and caveats: No early post-infection timepoints were available in the study, which also included few convalescent patients.

Some clones are missing from TCRdb's copy, which holds only in-frame ones; the method was immunoSEQ multiplex PCR. The data contain 25,000 to 35,000 clones, more than 70% of them singletons. The gene calls are TRBV19 and TRBJ2-1; 12 bases map to TRBD2. This receptor was taken from a human donor who received a COVID-19 vaccine. The source material was CD4+ T cells from PBMCs cultured with SARS-CoV-2 spike peptides, sampled before COVID-19 vaccination. This CDR3 reads CASSTLAGGPSEQFF. Here the CDR3 DNA reads TGTGCCAGTAGTACCCTAGCGGGAGGGCCTAGTGAGCAGTTCTTC. Looking up the rest from reference TRBV19 and TRBJ2-1 gives the full variable domain: DGGITQSPKYLFRKEGQNVTLSCEQNLNHDAMYWYRQDPGQGLRLIYYSQIVNDFQKGDIAEGYSVSREKKESFPLTVTSAQKNPTAFYLCASSTLAGGPSEQFFGPGTRLTVL.